The 17 T cell receptor beta chains given below trace back to one sample, sequenced in a study of cytomegalovirus exposure and HLA in healthy donors. PCR used 60 Vbeta primers and 13 Jbeta primers. Method: immunoSEQ multiplex PCR; TCRdb's copy keeps in-frame clones and lacks some. The profile shows more than 100,000 clones, approximately 60% of them singletons. Sequenced material: PBMCs. The receptors stem from a woman aged 40 to 50 in good health and CMV-seronegative.

This rearrangement joins TRBV4-1 to TRBJ1-5; the D gene is possibly TRBD1 (5 bases). From germline, CDR1 is MGHRA and CDR2 YSYEKL. This CDR3 has 17 residues. V lost 1 base and J lost 6, with 19 bases in between. CDR3 protein: CASSQVGALDRVQPQHF. Written as DNA, the CDR3 is TGCGCCAGCAGCCAAGTTGGGGCCCTGGATCGGGTTCAGCCCCAGCATTTT.

The chain joins TRBV2 to TRBJ1-1; D is possibly TRBD1 (5 bases). The CDR3 has 13 residues. Trimming left V 8 bases short and J 1 base short, with 11 bases between. The germline gives CDR1 SNHLY, CDR2 FYNNEI. The CDR3 nucleotides read TGTGCCAGCCGACAGAGTCCGAACACTGAAGCTTTCTTT. The encoded protein is CASRQSPNTEAFF. Full variable domain (rest looked up from reference TRBV2 and TRBJ1-1): EPEVTQTPSHQVTQMGQEVILRCVPISNHLYFYWYRQILGQKVEFLVSFYNNEISEKSEIFDDQFSVERPDGSNFTLKIRSTKLEDSAMYFCASRQSPNTEAFFGQGTRLTVV.

The chain is built from TRBV11-2 and TRBJ1-2; D is perhaps TRBD1 (6 bases). The germline CDR1 and CDR2 sequences are SGHAT and FQNNGV. CDR3 length: 13 residues. Trimming removed 5 bases at V and 8 bases at J, with 15 bases between. The CDR3 coding sequence is TGTGCCAGCAGCCCGGACCAGGGGCGAGGCTACACCTTC. This sequence encodes CASSPDQGRGYTF.

There are a few counts of this clone. In DNA, the CDR3 is TGTGCCAGCAGCTTCGGAGGGGATGAGCAGTACTTC. It is translated as CASSFGGDEQYF. The J gene is TRBJ2-7, the V gene TRBV5-5, with TRBD2 as a possible D gene (6 bases). The V and J ends lost 2 bases and 7 bases respectively, with 10 bases between them. Germline CDR1 reads SGHKS; CDR2 reads YYEKEE (reference sequence). This CDR3 has 12 amino acids.

The rearrangement uses TRBV21-1 and TRBJ2-7; no DNA check was done on the table's D call, TRBD1. TRBV21-1 is marked as a pseudogene. CDR3 size: 13 residues. As DNA, the CDR3 is TGTGCCAGCAGCAAAGTGGGCAGGCACGAGCAGTACTTC. It translates to CASSKVGRHEQYF.

A single count supports this clone. CDR3 amino acids: CASSLDLPSPLHF. CDR3 nucleotides: TGTGCCAGCAGCTTAGATCTTCCTTCACCCCTCCACTTT. This rearrangement joins TRBV11-2 to TRBJ1-6; D is unclear. The ends were cut back, 0 bases at V and 9 bases at J, with 6 bases in the middle. This CDR3 comprises 13 residues. Germline lookup yields CDR1 SGHAT and CDR2 FQNNGV.

In its sample, this clone was seen a few times. This sequence joins TRBV12-5 and TRBJ1-1; 8 bases line up with TRBD1. The CDR3 totals 14 residues. Germline V CDR1 and CDR2: LGHNT, FRNRAP. The V gene end was trimmed by 3 bases and the J gene end by 8 bases; junction bases not matched to a gene: 8. DNA of the CDR3: TGTGCTAGTGGTTTAGGGACAGGTTATTTCGAAGCTTTCTTT. It is translated as CASGLGTGYFEAFF.

This clone has a single count. J is TRBJ1-2 and V is TRBV19, with D perhaps TRBD1 (5 bases). The CDR3 totals 16 residues. The V end lost 7 bases, the J end lost 4 bases, and 22 bases lay between the germline ends. Per germline, CDR1 LNHDA and CDR2 SQIVND (reference sequence). The CDR3 protein is CASTPSGGRGSYGYTF. The CDR3 nucleotides are TGTGCCAGTACCCCCAGTGGGGGGAGGGGAAGCTATGGCTACACCTTC.

This chain connects TRBV18 to TRBJ2-3; D may be TRBD2 (6 bases). The CDR3 length is 15 residues. V was shortened by 3 bases and J by 4 bases, with 14 bases between the two germline ends. Germline V lookup: CDR1 KGHSH, CDR2 LQKENI. The CDR3 nucleotides are TGTGCCAGCTCACCCCGGGACCGGAGGGCAGATACGCAGTATTTT. Its protein product is CASSPRDRRADTQYF.

The V gene is TRBV7-6, the J gene TRBJ2-2; D gene unclear. V lost 5 bases, J lost 5 bases, and 12 bases lay in between. The germline V gene has CDR1 SGHVS and CDR2 FNYEAQ. The CDR3 contains 14 residues. The chain's CDR3 is CASSPPHPTGELFF. CDR3 bases: TGTGCCAGCAGCCCTCCACATCCGACCGGGGAGCTGTTTTTT. The full variable domain, its missing parts supplied by reference TRBV7-6 and TRBJ2-2, is GAGVSQSPRYKVTKRGQDVALRCDPISGHVSLYWYRQALGQGPEFLTYFNYEAQQDKSGLPNDRFSAERPEGSISTLTIQRTEQRDSAMYRCASSPPHPTGELFFGEGSRLTVL.

The genes are TRBV15 and TRBJ1-2; D is possibly TRBD1 (5 bases). The CDR3 is 13 amino acids. Germline V gene data show CDR1 as LNHNV and CDR2 as YYDKDF (reference sequence). Deletions cut 3 bases from V and 8 bases from J, with 13 bases between. CDR3 protein: CATSRAARVGYTF. The CDR3 DNA reads TGTGCCACCAGCAGGGCCGCCAGGGTAGGCTACACCTTC. Complete variable domain (other parts from reference TRBV15 and TRBJ1-2): DAMVIQNPRYQVTQFGKPVTLSCSQTLNHNVMYWYQQKSSQAPKLLFHYYDKDFNNEADTPDNFQSRRPNTSFCFLDIRSPGLGDTAMYLCATSRAARVGYTFGSGTRLTVV.

The rearrangement joins TRBV19 to TRBJ2-7; D possibly corresponds to TRBD1 (5 bases). The CDR3 covers 14 residues. V was shortened by 1 base and J by 2 bases, with 9 bases between the two germline ends. Per germline, CDR1 LNHDA and CDR2 SQIVND (reference sequence). The CDR3 region is CASSIGREAYEQYF. The CDR3 bases are TGTGCCAGTAGTATAGGCAGGGAAGCCTACGAGCAGTACTTC.

This clone has just a few counts. The J gene is TRBJ1-4, the V gene TRBV9, with 9 bases that match TRBD1. The germline V gene encodes CDR1 SGDLS and CDR2 YYNGEE. The CDR3 is 14 amino acids. The V segment lost 4 bases and the J segment 6 bases; nucleotides outside the gene matches: 4. The CDR3 bases are TGTGCCAGCAGCTCAGGGACAGGGTATGAAAAACTGTTTTTT. Translation: CASSSGTGYEKLFF.

V gene TRBV2 combines with J gene TRBJ1-1; 8 bases are shared with TRBD1. The length of the CDR3 is 12 residues. Losses at the gene ends were 5 bases for V and 8 bases for J; bases not matched to a gene: 4. Germline V gene data show CDR1 as SNHLY and CDR2 as FYNNEI. The CDR3 coding sequence is TGTGCCAGCAGTCCGGACAGGGAGGAAGCTTTCTTT. The encoded protein is CASSPDREEAFF.

CDR3 sequence reads: CASRRDRAKTDTQYF. The DNA for the CDR3 is TGTGCCAGCAGACGGGACAGGGCAAAGACAGATACGCAGTATTTT. The chain joins TRBV6-1 to TRBJ2-3, with 9 bases aligning to TRBD1. Germline CDR1 and CDR2: MNHNS and SASEGT. V was pared by 6 bases and J by 3 bases, with 7 bases of the junction left unmatched. This CDR3 has 15 amino acids.

This chain links TRBV28 with TRBJ1-4; D might be TRBD1 (6 bases). CDR1 and CDR2 from the germline V gene are MDHEN and SYDVKM. CDR3 length: 14 amino acids. Trimming pared 2 bases from V and 6 bases from J, leaving 10 bases between. The DNA of the CDR3 is TGTGCCAGCAGTTTAGCAGGGGAGTATGAAAAACTGTTTTTT. Protein sequence: CASSLAGEYEKLFF.

The chain carries TRBV6-5 and TRBJ2-7, with D possibly TRBD2 on 6 matching bases. Trimming pared 6 bases from V and 0 bases from J, leaving 12 bases between. CDR3 size: 14 residues. Germline CDR1 is MNHEY and CDR2 is SVGAGI. The CDR3 reads CASRMAGPSYEQYF. CDR3 nucleotide sequence: TGTGCCAGCAGGATGGCGGGGCCCTCCTACGAGCAGTACTTC.